This T cell receptor (beta chain) comes out of a study of blood T cells in healthy people across ages. Background on the study: Template switching retrieved approximately one barcoded beta molecule for each two T cells.

CDR1 and CDR2 from the germline V gene are SGHDN and FVKESK. Trimming pared 0 bases from V and 1 base from J, leaving 10 bases between. The CDR3 has 16 residues. Primed by a sample-barcoded 5' primer and a J-beta primer mix, a second PCR proceeded for roughly 6 to 12 cycles. TCRdb fed the 5' RACE reads into MiXCR, producing one record per CDR3 protein. The sample consists of about 1.5 million distinct CDR3 sequences, approximately 43% of them appearing once. Sequencing was performed on blood. This sequence joins TRBV14 and TRBJ2-1; D not certain. This clonotype originated in a woman aged 18-29 years in good health. Here the CDR3 reads CASSQDSDPSYNEQFF. CDR3 sequence (DNA): TGTGCCAGCAGCCAAGATTCGGACCCATCCTACAATGAGCAGTTCTTC.